These 31 T cell receptor beta chains share one sample of origin, sequenced in a study of patients and donors after allogeneic stem cell transplantation. In TCRdb, the RT-PCR reads were re-called with MiXCR into one record per CDR3 protein. The table shows roughly 140,000 distinct CDR3 sequences, with over 30% occurring only once. Material: blood, either unsorted or a sorted T cell fraction (not recorded which). The receptor set was obtained from a human donor who was either an allogeneic HSCT recipient or a stem cell or donor lymphocyte infusion donor (not recorded which). It is not recorded whose cells these are; they may come from a transplant donor.

The chain recombines TRBV4-3 with TRBJ2-1; the D is unclear. Trimming cost V 0 bases and J 6 bases, with 6 bases left between them. The CDR3 is made up of 13 amino acids. In germline, CDR1 is LGHNA, CDR2 YSLEER. The CDR3 DNA is TGCGCCAGCAGCCAAGAGGGCTTCAATGAGCAGTTCTTC. Its protein product is CASSQEGFNEQFF.

The chain uses TRBV2 and TRBJ1-3; D ambiguous. The germline gives CDR1 SNHLY, CDR2 FYNNEI. Trimming cost V 6 bases and J 4 bases, with 10 bases left between them. The CDR3 is 13 amino acids. The CDR3, as DNA: TGTGCCAGCAGGGGAGGGCTCGGAAACACCATATATTTT. It specifies CASRGGLGNTIYF.

The chain combines TRBV12-3 or TRBV12-4 with TRBJ2-3; 11 bases fit TRBD2. The CDR3 contains 15 residues. Losses at the gene ends were 9 bases for V and 4 bases for J; bases not matched to a gene: 9. CDR3 bases: TGTGCCAGTCTCTCGAGACTAGCGGGGTCAGATACGCAGTATTTT. The encoded protein is CASLSRLAGSDTQYF.

The chain links TRBV11-1 to TRBJ2-7; the match to TRBD1 covers 9 bases. Looked up from germline, CDR1 is SGHAT and CDR2 is FQDESV (reference sequence). The CDR3 is made up of 13 amino acids. With 3 bases clipped from V and 5 bases from J, the junction kept 2 bases outside the gene matches. The CDR3: CASSFRDRDEQYF. The CDR3 region has the DNA TGTGCCAGCAGCTTCCGGGACAGGGACGAGCAGTACTTC.

This clonotype was observed a few times. The V call is TRBV6-6, the J call TRBJ2-7; tentative D call: TRBD1 (8 bases). CDR1 MNHNY and CDR2 SVGAGI come from the germline V gene (reference sequence). This CDR3 contains 15 residues. The germline V and J ends were trimmed by 4 bases and 2 bases, with 15 bases remaining between them. The CDR3 DNA follows: TGTGCCAGCAGTTGGACAGGGAGGGGAACCTACGAGCAGTACTTC. It yields the protein CASSWTGRGTYEQYF.

This clonotype showed up just a few times. This sequence joins TRBV5-5 and TRBJ1-4; TRBD1 matches 7 bases. CDR3 length equals 16 residues. From germline, CDR1 is SGHKS and CDR2 YYEKEE (reference sequence). V lost 1 base and J lost 0; bases outside the gene matches: 3. CDR3 region: CASSLSQGATNEKLFF. The DNA of the CDR3 is TGTGCCAGCAGCTTGAGTCAGGGGGCAACTAATGAAAAACTGTTTTTT.

This chain connects TRBV4-1 to TRBJ2-1; no reliable D call. Germline V gene data show CDR1 as MGHRA and CDR2 as YSYEKL. The V gene lost 0 bases and the J gene lost 7 bases, with 7 bases spanning the gap. This CDR3 comprises 13 residues. Here the CDR3 DNA reads TGCGCCAGCAGCCAAGATTCGGTAAATGAGCAGTTCTTC. The encoded protein is CASSQDSVNEQFF.

The V call is TRBV9, the J call TRBJ2-7; D not certain. This CDR3 comprises 9 residues. The germline V gene encodes CDR1 SGDLS and CDR2 YYNGEE. V was pared by 9 bases and J by 5 bases, with 6 bases between. CDR3 nucleotides: TGTGCCAATCCGAACGAGCAGTACTTC. It specifies CANPNEQYF.

The V gene is TRBV12-3 or TRBV12-4, the J gene TRBJ2-5, with D perhaps given as TRBD1 or TRBD2 (5 bases each). The CDR3 is 15 amino acids. Trimming stripped 6 bases from V and 3 bases from J, with 17 bases between. In DNA, the CDR3 is TGTGCCAGCAGCGCTCACGGGACCCTGAAAGAGACCCAGTACTTC. The encoded protein is CASSAHGTLKETQYF.

The chain joins TRBV5-5 to TRBJ1-6; no firm D call. The CDR3 sequence is 16 residues long. V lost 2 bases to trimming and J lost 7 bases, with 16 bases between them. Germline CDR1 is SGHKS and CDR2 is YYEKEE (reference sequence). This CDR3 is CASSFGPTAENSPLHF. The CDR3 DNA sequence: TGTGCCAGCAGCTTTGGGCCCACGGCGGAGAATTCACCCCTCCACTTT.

For the CDR3, the DNA is TGTGCCAGCGACGAACCCAACACCGGGGAGCTGTTTTTT. Translation gives CASDEPNTGELFF. The chain has TRBV6-2 or TRBV6-3 and TRBJ2-2; no reliable D call. The CDR3 sequence is 13 residues long. Trimming removed 8 bases at V and 2 bases at J, with 9 bases between. Germline V gives CDR1 MNHEY, CDR2 SVGEGT.

The gene calls are TRBV28 and TRBJ1-2; 7 bases are shared with TRBD1. Germline trimming cut 5 bases from V and 5 bases from J; bases unmatched to any gene: 5. The CDR3 is 13 residues long. Germline V gene lookup returns CDR1 MDHEN and CDR2 SYDVKM. In DNA form, the CDR3 reads TGTGCCAGCAGTAAAGACAGGGAGTATGGCTACACCTTC. This gives the protein CASSKDREYGYTF.

This clonotype turned up a few times. This chain links TRBV29-1 with TRBJ1-2; the D gene is possibly TRBD1 (5 bases). Germline CDR1 and CDR2: SQVTM and ANQGSEA. The V and J ends lost 4 bases and 4 bases respectively, with 16 bases between them. The CDR3 spans 14 residues. The CDR3 DNA reads as TGCAGCGTTGCTCGTCGACAGAGCTCCTATGGCTACACCTTC. The encoded protein is CSVARRQSSYGYTF. The full variable domain, its missing parts supplied by reference TRBV29-1 and TRBJ1-2, is SAVISQKPSRDICQRGTSLTIQCQVDSQVTMMFWYRQQPGQSLTLIATANQGSEATYESGFVIDKFPISRPNLTFSTLTVSNMSPEDSSIYLCSVARRQSSYGYTFGSGTRLTVV.

This chain uses TRBV4-3 with TRBJ2-5, with TRBD2 matching 11 bases. The ends lost 1 base at V and 5 bases at J; junction bases unmatched: 3. The CDR3 length is 15 residues. Germline V gives CDR1 LGHNA, CDR2 YSLEER. Here the CDR3 DNA reads TGCGCCAGCAGCCAAGTAGCGGGGGGGAGGGAGACCCAGTACTTC. It is translated as CASSQVAGGRETQYF.

The genes are TRBV24-1 and TRBJ2-2; D is ambiguous. V was shortened by 4 bases and J by 0 bases, with 17 bases between the two germline ends. CDR3 length equals 18 residues. CDR1 KGHDR and CDR2 SFDVKD come from the germline V gene. In nucleotides, the CDR3 is TGTGCCACCAGTGACCCACACTTTGACACGGCGAACACCGGGGAGCTGTTTTTT. Protein product: CATSDPHFDTANTGELFF.

This clonotype was picked up a small number of times. This CDR3 is CASSSNWYNEQFF. CDR3 in DNA: TGCGCCAGCAGCTCAAACTGGTACAATGAGCAGTTCTTC. V gene TRBV5-1 combines with J gene TRBJ2-1; no clear D gene. Per germline, CDR1 SGHRS and CDR2 YFSETQ. There are 13 residues in the CDR3. V was shortened by 3 bases and J by 4 bases, with 8 bases between the two germline ends.

This clonotype has a handful of counts. The chain couples TRBV28 to TRBJ1-2; TRBD1 aligns across 9 bases. Germline CDR1 reads MDHEN; CDR2 reads SYDVKM. V lost 3 bases to trimming and J lost 8 bases; unmatched junction nucleotides: 7. This CDR3 is built from 14 residues. The CDR3 bases are TGTGCCAGCAGTTTGGGAGGACAGGGGTACGGCTACACCTTC. Its translation: CASSLGGQGYGYTF.

This clonotype was found a few times. The J gene is TRBJ2-4, the V gene TRBV12-3 or TRBV12-4; tentatively, D is TRBD1 (5 bases). Trimming stripped 5 bases from V and 5 bases from J, with 19 bases between. This CDR3 spans 16 amino acids. DNA of the CDR3: TGTGCCAGCAGTCGCACCCCCAGCAGGGCCCAAAACATTCAGTACTTC. Translated: CASSRTPSRAQNIQYF.

The chain is built from TRBV7-2 and TRBJ1-2; 12 bases are a match to TRBD1. Germline CDR1 SGHTA, CDR2 FQGNSA. This CDR3 spans 16 amino acids. The V gene end was trimmed by 6 bases and the J gene end by 3 bases; junction bases not matched to a gene: 8. CDR3 DNA sequence: TGTGCCAGCAGTCCTGGGACAGGGGGCGACTACTATGGCTACACCTTC. It is translated as CASSPGTGGDYYGYTF.

The chain carries TRBV7-3 and TRBJ2-3; 8 bases match TRBD2. With V trimmed by 5 bases and J by 1 base, 8 bases remained unmatched. Per the germline V gene, CDR1 is SGHTA and CDR2 is FQGTGA. The CDR3 runs to 16 residues. In nucleotides, the CDR3 is TGTGCCAGCAGCCCCGAAGAAGCGGGGGGCACAGATACGCAGTATTTT. This sequence encodes CASSPEEAGGTDTQYF.

The chain combines TRBV12-3 or TRBV12-4 with TRBJ1-5; 9 positions agree with TRBD1. V shed 5 bases and J 7 bases; nucleotides not matched to a gene: 9. The CDR3 contains 15 residues. The CDR3 region is CASSRTGEVGQPQHF. CDR3 DNA: TGTGCCAGCAGTCGGACAGGGGAGGTTGGGCAGCCCCAGCATTTT.

The CDR3 here is CASSGAGKRGETQYF. CDR3 in DNA: TGTGCCAGCAGTGGTGCAGGGAAGAGGGGAGAGACCCAGTACTTC. The chain uses TRBV2 and TRBJ2-5, with D perhaps TRBD1 or TRBD2 (5 bases each). Germline V gene sequence: CDR1 SNHLY, CDR2 FYNNEI. The V and J ends lost 4 bases and 4 bases respectively, with 16 bases between them. The CDR3 is made up of 15 amino acids. Full variable domain (remainder filled in from reference TRBV2 and TRBJ2-5): EPEVTQTPSHQVTQMGQEVILRCVPISNHLYFYWYRQILGQKVEFLVSFYNNEISEKSEIFDDQFSVERPDGSNFTLKIRSTKLEDSAMYFCASSGAGKRGETQYFGPGTRLLVL.

The J gene is TRBJ2-1, the V gene TRBV9; 12 positions agree with TRBD2. The CDR3 spans 15 residues. The V gene's germline CDR1 is SGDLS and CDR2 YYNGEE. J was trimmed by 6 bases and V by 0 bases; bases with no gene match: 1. In DNA form, the CDR3 reads TGTGCCAGCAGCGTAGGGACTAGCGGGGTCAATGAGCAGTTCTTC. This sequence encodes CASSVGTSGVNEQFF.

The chain couples TRBV2 to TRBJ2-7; perhaps TRBD2 as D (5 bases). Germline-derived CDR1 and CDR2 are SNHLY and FYNNEI. The V and J ends lost 7 bases and 3 bases respectively, with 19 bases between them. The CDR3 spans 15 residues. This CDR3 reads CASTGTSTSLYEQYF. CDR3 DNA: TGTGCCAGCACGGGAACCTCCACCTCTCTCTACGAGCAGTACTTC.

The rearrangement joins TRBV4-3 to TRBJ2-7, with TRBD2 identical over 10 bases. J was trimmed by 2 bases and V by 4 bases; bases with no gene match: 2. The CDR3 consists of 14 residues. The germline V gene encodes CDR1 LGHNA and CDR2 YSLEER. The DNA for the CDR3 is TGCGCCAGCAGCCGCGGGACTAGCGCCTACGAGCAGTACTTC. It yields the protein CASSRGTSAYEQYF.

This clonotype has more than one count but fewer than ten. The V gene is TRBV12-3 or TRBV12-4, the J gene TRBJ1-4; D is undetermined. CDR3 size: 12 residues. Trimming took off 5 bases at V and 14 bases at J, with 15 bases between the two ends. CDR3 DNA sequence: TGTGCCAGCAGTAGGACGGTACAGAGTCTGTTTTTT. Translating it yields CASSRTVQSLFF.

This clonotype was detected a few times. The chain uses TRBV12-3 or TRBV12-4 and TRBJ1-5; no definite D call. V lost 5 bases and J 4 bases, leaving 12 bases between the germline ends. CDR3 size: 14 residues. CDR3 loop: CASSPGRANQPQHF. CDR3 coding DNA: TGTGCCAGCAGTCCCGGACGGGCGAATCAGCCCCAGCATTTT.

There are a few counts of this clonotype. DNA for the CDR3: TGCAGTGCTAGACCCAGGAATTCACCCCTCCACTTT. Residues: CSARPRNSPLHF. This chain joins TRBV20-1 and TRBJ1-6; D is ambiguous. CDR3 length: 12 amino acids. Trimming removed 2 bases at V and 7 bases at J, with 6 bases between. Germline assignment: CDR1 DFQATT and CDR2 SNEGSKA (reference sequence).

The sample holds a few counts of this clonotype. The CDR3 region is CASSGPHPPYGYTF. CDR3 in DNA: TGTGCCAGCAGCGGTCCTCACCCCCCCTATGGCTACACCTTC. This chain connects TRBV9 to TRBJ1-2; D gene unclear. CDR1 is SGDLS, CDR2 YYNGEE, per germline. This CDR3 has 14 amino acids. Trimming took 3 bases from V and 4 from J, leaving 13 bases between them.

This chain connects TRBV12-3 or TRBV12-4 to TRBJ1-1; D gene unclear. The CDR3 is 13 amino acids. Deletions cut 1 base from V and 12 bases from J, with 15 bases between. CDR3 nucleotide sequence: TGTGCCAGCAGTTTAGACCCTAACTTGAAGCCTTTCTTT. It translates to CASSLDPNLKPFF.

The chain employs TRBV10-3 and TRBJ2-1; perhaps D is TRBD1 or TRBD2 (6 bases each). Trimming stripped 0 bases from V and 0 bases from J, with 15 bases between. The germline V gene encodes CDR1 ENHRY and CDR2 SYGVKD. The CDR3 covers 18 residues. Here the CDR3 reads CAISESDGGPSSYNEQFF. CDR3 DNA sequence: TGTGCCATCAGTGAGTCAGATGGGGGGCCGAGCTCCTACAATGAGCAGTTCTTC.